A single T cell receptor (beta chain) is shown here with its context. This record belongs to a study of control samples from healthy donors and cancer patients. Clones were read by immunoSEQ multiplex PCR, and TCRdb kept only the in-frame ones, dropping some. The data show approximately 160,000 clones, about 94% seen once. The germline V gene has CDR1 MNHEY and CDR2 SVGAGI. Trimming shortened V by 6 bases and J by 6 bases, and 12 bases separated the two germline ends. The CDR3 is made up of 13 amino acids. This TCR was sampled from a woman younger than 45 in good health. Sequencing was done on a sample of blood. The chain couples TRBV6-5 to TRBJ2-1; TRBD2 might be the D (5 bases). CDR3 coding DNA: TGTGCCAGCAGGTCCGGGATCCTCAATGAGCAGTTCTTC. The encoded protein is CASRSGILNEQFF.